This passage covers 8 T cell receptor beta chains from one sample sequenced in a study of beta chain features in type 1 diabetes. What was sequenced were expressed TCRB transcripts, since all of the isolated RNA had been reverse transcribed. Assay: immunoSEQ multiplex PCR; the TCRdb copy retains only in-frame clones and omits some. Among more than 85,000 clones, 40% were seen once, and the ten largest hold approximately 0.065%. The sequencing sample was made of stem cell memory CD4+ T cells from blood. The receptors were sampled from a woman between 18 and 29 years old in good health.

The rearrangement joins TRBV7-2 to TRBJ2-7, with D possibly being TRBD2 (5 bases). Germline CDR1 is SGHTA and CDR2 is FQGNSA. The length of the CDR3 is 13 residues. Trimming cost V 4 bases and J 6 bases, with 13 bases left between them. The CDR3 protein is CASSSDFSGEQYF. Here the CDR3 DNA reads TGTGCCAGCAGCTCGGACTTTTCAGGCGAGCAGTACTTC.

In this sample, this clone turned up a few times. The V call is TRBV19, the J call TRBJ2-6, with D uncertain. The CDR3 has 13 amino acids. Trimming pared 4 bases from V and 5 bases from J, leaving 6 bases between. Germline CDR1 is LNHDA and CDR2 is SQIVND (reference sequence). The CDR3 sequence: CASSSDWANVLTF. The CDR3 DNA follows: TGTGCCAGTAGTAGTGACTGGGCCAACGTCCTGACTTTC.

The rearrangement links TRBV5-4 to TRBJ2-3; 9 bases align to TRBD2. From germline, CDR1 is SGHNT and CDR2 YYREEE (reference sequence). The CDR3 has 15 residues. After removal of 5 bases from V and 2 bases from J, the junction contained 6 bases not matched to a gene. CDR3 sequence (DNA): TGTGCCAGCAGTTGGAGCGGGGGGCCCACAGATACGCAGTATTTT. This translates into CASSWSGGPTDTQYF. Combining the CDR3 with reference TRBV5-4 and TRBJ2-3 gives the whole variable domain ETGVTQSPTHLIKTRGQQVTLRCSSQSGHNTVSWYQQALGQGPQFIFQYYREEENGRGNFPPRFSGLQFPNYSSELNVNALELDDSALYLCASSWSGGPTDTQYFGPGTRLTVL.

The genes are TRBV7-2 and TRBJ2-7; D is perhaps TRBD2 (5 bases). V was cut by 6 bases and J by 6 bases, with 15 bases left in between. The CDR3 sequence is 13 residues long. Germline CDR1 and CDR2: SGHTA and FQGNSA. DNA for the CDR3: TGTGCCAGCAGTCGACTATCTATATTCGAGCAGTACTTC. Protein: CASSRLSIFEQYF.

V gene TRBV2 combines with J gene TRBJ1-1, with D perhaps TRBD1 (5 bases). CDR3 length equals 13 residues. Germline-derived CDR1 and CDR2 are SNHLY and FYNNEI. V lost 6 bases, J lost 1 base, and 9 bases lay in between. The CDR3 DNA is TGTGCCAGCAGAGGGAGGGGGAACACTGAAGCTTTCTTT. Protein: CASRGRGNTEAFF.

The chain uses TRBV7-9 and TRBJ2-7; 14 bases align to TRBD2. CDR1 is SEHNR and CDR2 is FQNEAQ in the germline V gene (reference sequence). The CDR3 has 17 residues. With 0 bases clipped from V and 3 bases from J, the junction kept 4 bases outside the gene matches. The CDR3 loop reads CASSLAGTSGSHYEQYF. The CDR3, as DNA: TGTGCCAGCAGCTTAGCCGGGACTAGCGGGAGCCACTACGAGCAGTACTTC.

There are a few counts of this clone. The chain joins TRBV7-6 to TRBJ2-1; maybe TRBD2 (5 bases). Trimming took off 3 bases at V and 8 bases at J, with 11 bases between the two ends. Germline CDR1 is SGHVS and CDR2 is FNYEAQ. This CDR3 has 13 amino acids. CDR3 in DNA: TGTGCCAGCAGCTTTACCACGAGGGATGAGCAGTTCTTC. Protein: CASSFTTRDEQFF.

The rearrangement links TRBV18 to TRBJ1-2; the D gene is possibly TRBD1 (6 bases). The ends were cut back, 0 bases at V and 4 bases at J, with 9 bases in the middle. Germline V gene lookup returns CDR1 KGHSH and CDR2 LQKENI. The CDR3 length is 14 residues. Here the CDR3 DNA reads TGTGCCAGCTCACCACCCACAGGGTTCTATGGCTACACCTTC. Protein: CASSPPTGFYGYTF. The full variable domain, in which reference TRBV18 and TRBJ1-2 provide the parts outside the CDR3, is NAGVMQNPRHLVRRRGQEARLRCSPMKGHSHVYWYRQLPEEGLKFMVYLQKENIIDESGMPKERFSAEFPKEGPSILRIQQVVRGDSAAYFCASSPPTGFYGYTFGSGTRLTVV.